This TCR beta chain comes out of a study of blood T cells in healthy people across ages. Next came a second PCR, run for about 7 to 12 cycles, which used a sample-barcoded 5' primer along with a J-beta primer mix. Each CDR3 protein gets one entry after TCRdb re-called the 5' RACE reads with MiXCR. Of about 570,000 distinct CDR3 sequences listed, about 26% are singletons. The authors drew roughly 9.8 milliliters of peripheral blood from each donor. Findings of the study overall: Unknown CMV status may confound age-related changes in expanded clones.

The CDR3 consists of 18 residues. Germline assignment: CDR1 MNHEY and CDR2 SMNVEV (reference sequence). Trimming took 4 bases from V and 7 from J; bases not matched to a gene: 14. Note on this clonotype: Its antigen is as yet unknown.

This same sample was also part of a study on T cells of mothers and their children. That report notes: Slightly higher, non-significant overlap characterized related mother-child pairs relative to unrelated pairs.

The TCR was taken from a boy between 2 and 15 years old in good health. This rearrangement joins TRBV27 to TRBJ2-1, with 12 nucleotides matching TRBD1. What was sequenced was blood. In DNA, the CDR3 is TGTGCCAGCAGTTGGGGTGGGGGGACAGGGGGCGCGAAGAATGAGCAGTTCTTC. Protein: CASSWGGGTGGAKNEQFF.